This T cell receptor (beta chain) was sequenced in a study of T cells in Graves' hyperthyroidism and ophthalmopathy. V lost 0 bases to trimming and J lost 9 bases; unmatched junction nucleotides: 6. Germline loops: CDR1 LNHNV, CDR2 YYDKDF (reference sequence). This CDR3 has 14 residues. At least ten counts were recorded for this clonotype. The antigen remains undetermined. Regions amplified from RNA transcripts were the TCR beta CDR3 regions. An initial round of RT-PCR targeting the TCR CDR3 relied on the HTBI primer set. TCRdb independently ran MiXCR on the multiplex PCR reads; one entry per CDR3 protein. The sample includes under 500,000 distinct CDR3 sequences, over 12% of them seen just once. Whole-study results and caveats: In blood, most of the thyroid clonotypes expanded above 0.001 were also present.

Diagnostic decisions used clinical symptoms, serum thyroxine and TRAb, thyroid ultrasound and orbital computed tomography. This rearrangement joins TRBV15 to TRBJ2-7; 9 bases are a match to TRBD1. The sequence derives from a man in his fifties or sixties with Graves' ophthalmopathy. The source material was blood. CDR3 coding DNA: TGTGCCACCAGCAGAGAGGGACAGGGCTCCGGGCAGTACTTC. It translates to CATSREGQGSGQYF.